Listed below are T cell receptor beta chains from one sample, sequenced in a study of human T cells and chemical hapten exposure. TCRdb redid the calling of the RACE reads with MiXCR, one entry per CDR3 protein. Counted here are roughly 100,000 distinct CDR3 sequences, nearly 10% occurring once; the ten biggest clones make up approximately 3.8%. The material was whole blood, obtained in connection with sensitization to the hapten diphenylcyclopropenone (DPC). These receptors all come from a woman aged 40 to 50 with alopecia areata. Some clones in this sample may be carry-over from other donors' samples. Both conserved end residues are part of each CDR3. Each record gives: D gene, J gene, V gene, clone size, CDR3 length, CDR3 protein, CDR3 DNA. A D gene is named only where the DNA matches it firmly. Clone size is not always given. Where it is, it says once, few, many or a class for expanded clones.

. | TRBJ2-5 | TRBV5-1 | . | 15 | CASSTLGPTQETQYF | TGCGCCAGCAGCACCTTAGGACCGACACAAGAGACCCAGTACTTC
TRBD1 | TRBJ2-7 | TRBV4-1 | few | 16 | CASSQGPGQSSYEQYF | TGCGCCAGCAGCCAAGGACCGGGACAGAGCTCCTACGAGCAGTACTTC
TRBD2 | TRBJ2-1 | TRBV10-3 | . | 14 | CAIKTSGAGPEQFF | TGTGCCATCAAGACTAGCGGGGCTGGGCCTGAGCAGTTCTTC
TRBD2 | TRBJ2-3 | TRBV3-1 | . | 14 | CASTLAGGTDTQYF | TGTGCCAGCACCCTAGCGGGGGGCACAGATACGCAGTATTTT
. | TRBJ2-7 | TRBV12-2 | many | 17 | CASRFADRDSVPYEQYF | TGTGCAAGTCGCTTCGCGGACCGGGACTCGGTCCCCTACGAGCAGTACTTC
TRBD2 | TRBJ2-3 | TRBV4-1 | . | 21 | CASSHRFRRGGPLTNTDTQYF | TGCGCCAGCAGCCATCGTTTCCGGCGGGGGGGTCCTCTTACCAACACAGATACGCAGTATTTT
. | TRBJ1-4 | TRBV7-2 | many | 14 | CASSRSGTSEKLFF | TGTGCCAGCAGCCGCTCCGGGACAAGTGAAAAACTGTTTTTT
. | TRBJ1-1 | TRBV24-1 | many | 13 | CATPRQGHTEAFF | TGTGCCACCCCCAGGCAAGGCCACACTGAAGCTTTCTTT
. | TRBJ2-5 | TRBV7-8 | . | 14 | CASSLGGPIETQYF | TGTGCCAGCAGCTTAGGAGGCCCCATTGAGACCCAGTACTTC
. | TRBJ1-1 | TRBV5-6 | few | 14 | CASSFDRSIYEAFF | TGTGCCAGCAGCTTTGACAGGTCCATTTATGAAGCTTTCTTT
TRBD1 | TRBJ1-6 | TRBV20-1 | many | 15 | CSARDPGTGLPPLHF | TGCAGTGCTAGAGATCCCGGGACAGGGCTTCCACCCCTCCACTTT
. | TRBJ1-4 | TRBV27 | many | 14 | CASRQQADPQKLFF | TGTGCCAGCAGGCAACAGGCTGACCCTCAAAAACTGTTTTTT
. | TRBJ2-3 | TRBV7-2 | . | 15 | CASSPFPRGINTQYF | TGTGCCAGCAGCCCATTTCCCAGGGGCATCAATACGCAGTATTTT
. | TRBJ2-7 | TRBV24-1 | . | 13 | CATSDPSSDEQYF | TGTGCCACCAGTGACCCGTCCTCGGACGAGCAGTACTTC
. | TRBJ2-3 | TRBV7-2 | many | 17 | CASSLGGAGRGTDTQYF | TGTGCCAGCAGCTTAGGAGGGGCAGGGAGAGGCACAGATACGCAGTATTTT
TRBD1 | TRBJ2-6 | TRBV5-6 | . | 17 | CASSLDRGLSGANVLTF | TGTGCCAGCAGCTTGGACAGGGGGTTGTCTGGGGCCAACGTCCTGACTTTC
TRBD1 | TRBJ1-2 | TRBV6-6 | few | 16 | CASLTDRDRGRFGYTF | TGTGCCAGCCTTACGGATCGGGACAGGGGGCGGTTTGGCTACACCTTC
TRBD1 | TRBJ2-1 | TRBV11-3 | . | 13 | CASSLGQGNEQFF | TGTGCCAGCAGCTTAGGACAGGGCAATGAGCAGTTCTTC
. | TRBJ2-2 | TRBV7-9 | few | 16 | CASSKILFADTGELFF | TGTGCCAGCAGCAAAATCCTTTTCGCGGACACCGGGGAGCTGTTTTTT
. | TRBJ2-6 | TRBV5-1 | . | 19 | CASSWDTTGTHSGANVLTF | TGCGCCAGCAGCTGGGATACTACAGGCACGCATTCTGGGGCCAACGTCCTGACTTTC
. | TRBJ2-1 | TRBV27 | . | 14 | CASISVGSGNEQFF | TGTGCCAGCATTTCAGTGGGATCAGGCAATGAGCAGTTCTTC
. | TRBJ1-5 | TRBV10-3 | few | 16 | CAISESIGGSNQPQHF | TGTGCCATCAGTGAGTCGATAGGTGGAAGCAATCAGCCCCAGCATTTT
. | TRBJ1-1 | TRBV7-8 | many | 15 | CASSLVSGGNTEAFF | TGTGCCAGCAGCTTAGTGTCGGGGGGCAACACTGAAGCTTTCTTT
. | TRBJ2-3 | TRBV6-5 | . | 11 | CASASTDTQYF | TGTGCCAGCGCTAGCACAGATACGCAGTATTTT
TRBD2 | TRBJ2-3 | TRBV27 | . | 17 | CASSSPQLAGGPDTQYF | TGTGCCAGCAGTTCGCCCCAACTAGCGGGGGGGCCAGATACGCAGTATTTT
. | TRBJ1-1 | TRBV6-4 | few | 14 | CASRDLRGPNEAFF | TGTGCCAGCAGGGACCTTCGGGGGCCTAATGAAGCTTTCTTT
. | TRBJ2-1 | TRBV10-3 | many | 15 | CAISRGGPRMNEQFF | TGTGCCATCAGTCGCGGGGGCCCGCGTATGAATGAGCAGTTCTTC
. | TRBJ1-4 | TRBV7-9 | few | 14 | CASSTRSGTEKLFF | TGTGCCAGCAGCACCCGATCGGGGACCGAAAAACTGTTTTTT
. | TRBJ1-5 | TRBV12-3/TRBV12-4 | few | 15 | CASSFGRGGNQPQHF | TGTGCCAGCAGTTTCGGGAGGGGAGGCAATCAGCCCCAGCATTTT
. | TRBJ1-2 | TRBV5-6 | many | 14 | CASSPDIYEGGYTF | TGTGCCAGCAGCCCTGACATCTACGAGGGCGGCTACACCTTC
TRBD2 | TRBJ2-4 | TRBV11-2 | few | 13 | CASSLGLENIQYF | TGTGCCAGCAGCTTGGGACTAGAAAACATTCAGTACTTC
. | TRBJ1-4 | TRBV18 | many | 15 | CASSSTVTTNEKLFF | TGTGCCAGCTCTTCGACGGTAACAACTAATGAAAAACTGTTTTTT
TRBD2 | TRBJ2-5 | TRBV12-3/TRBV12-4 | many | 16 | CASSPTSGGVQETQYF | TGTGCCAGCAGCCCGACTAGCGGGGGGGTCCAAGAGACCCAGTACTTC
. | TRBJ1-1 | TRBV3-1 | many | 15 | CASSQPGTQGPRAFF | TGTGCCAGCAGCCAACCCGGGACGCAAGGTCCTCGAGCTTTCTTT
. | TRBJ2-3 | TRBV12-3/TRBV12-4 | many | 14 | CASTPSWGADTQYF | TGTGCCAGCACTCCCTCGTGGGGCGCAGATACGCAGTATTTT
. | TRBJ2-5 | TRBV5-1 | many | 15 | CASSLTPTMGETQYF | TGCGCCAGCAGCTTAACACCGACGATGGGGGAGACCCAGTACTTC
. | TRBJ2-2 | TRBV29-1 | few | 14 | CSARGLNVAGELFF | TGCAGCGCACGGGGGCTAAATGTAGCCGGGGAGCTGTTTTTT
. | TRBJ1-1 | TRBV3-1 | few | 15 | CASSQERAINTEAFF | TGTGCCAGCAGCCAAGAAAGGGCCATTAACACTGAAGCTTTCTTT
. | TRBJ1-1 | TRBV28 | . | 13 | CASIVRGFTEAFF | TGTGCCAGCATTGTCAGGGGATTCACTGAAGCTTTCTTT
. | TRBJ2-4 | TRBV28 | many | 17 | CASSLDVGELAKNIQYF | TGTGCCAGCAGTCTCGATGTCGGTGAACTAGCCAAAAACATTCAGTACTTC